This TCR beta chain was captured in a study of T-cell reconstitution after alpha-beta-depleted transplantation in children. Overall study results and limits: The origin of high day-60 TCRbeta diversity in some patients lay in surviving recipient T cells and thymic progenitors.

The TCRbeta library was prepared with unique molecular identifiers. Via MiXCR, TCRdb re-called the PCR reads, giving one row per CDR3 protein. Here the sample spans 450,000 to 600,000 distinct CDR3 sequences, approximately 10% being singletons. The V gene lost 1 base and the J gene lost 7 bases, with 11 bases spanning the gap. This CDR3 is 14 amino acids long. In germline, CDR1 is SGHAT, CDR2 FQNNGV. A single count supports this clonotype. The antigen remains undetermined. V usage is TRBV11-2 and J usage is TRBJ2-1; D is unclear. The material sequenced was PBMCs, taken before TCRalphabeta/CD19-depleted stem cell transplant. The receptor's source is a child aged 2-15 years with inherited bone marrow failure, due to receive a stem cell transplant. The CDR3 loop is CASSLGGYRNEQFF. Here the CDR3 DNA reads TGTGCCAGCAGCTTAGGAGGCTATAGGAATGAGCAGTTCTTC.